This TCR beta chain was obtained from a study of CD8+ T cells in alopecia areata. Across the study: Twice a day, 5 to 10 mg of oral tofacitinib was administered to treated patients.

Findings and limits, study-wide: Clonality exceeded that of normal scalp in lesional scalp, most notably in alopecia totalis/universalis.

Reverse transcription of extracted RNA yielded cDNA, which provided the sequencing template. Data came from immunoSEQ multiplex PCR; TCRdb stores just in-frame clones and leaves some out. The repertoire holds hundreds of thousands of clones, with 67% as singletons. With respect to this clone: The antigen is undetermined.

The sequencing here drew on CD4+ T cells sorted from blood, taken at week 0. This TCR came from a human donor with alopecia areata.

CDR3 in amino acids: CASSQAPGTVEAFF. The CDR3 DNA reads TGCGCCAGCAGCCAAGCCCCCGGGACGGTAGAAGCTTTCTTT. The chain is built from TRBV4-1 and TRBJ1-1, with D tentatively TRBD1 (5 bases). The CDR3 is made up of 14 amino acids. Germline V CDR1 and CDR2: MGHRA, YSYEKL. Trimming removed 1 base at V and 8 bases at J, with 14 bases between.